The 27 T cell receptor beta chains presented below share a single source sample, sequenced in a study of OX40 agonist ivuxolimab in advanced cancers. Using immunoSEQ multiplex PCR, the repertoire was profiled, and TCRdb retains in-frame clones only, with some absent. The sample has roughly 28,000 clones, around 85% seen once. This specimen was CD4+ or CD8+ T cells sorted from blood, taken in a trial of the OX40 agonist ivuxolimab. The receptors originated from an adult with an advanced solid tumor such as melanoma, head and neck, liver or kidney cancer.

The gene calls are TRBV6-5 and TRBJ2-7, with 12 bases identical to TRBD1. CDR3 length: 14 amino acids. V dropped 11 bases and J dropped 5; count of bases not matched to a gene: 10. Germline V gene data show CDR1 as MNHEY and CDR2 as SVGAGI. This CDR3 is CAGLTGQGAHEQYF. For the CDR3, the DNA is TGTGCCGGACTTACGGGACAGGGGGCCCACGAGCAGTACTTC.

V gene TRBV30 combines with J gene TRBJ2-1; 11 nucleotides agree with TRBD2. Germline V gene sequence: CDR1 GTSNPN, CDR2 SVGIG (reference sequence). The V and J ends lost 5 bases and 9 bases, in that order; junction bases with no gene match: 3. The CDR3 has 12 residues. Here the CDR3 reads CAWVLAGVEQFF. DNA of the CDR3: TGTGCCTGGGTACTAGCGGGGGTTGAGCAGTTCTTC.

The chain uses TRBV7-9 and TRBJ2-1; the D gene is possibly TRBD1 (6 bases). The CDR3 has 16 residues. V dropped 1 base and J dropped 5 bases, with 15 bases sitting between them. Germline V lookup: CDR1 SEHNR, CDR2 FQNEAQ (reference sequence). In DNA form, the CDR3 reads TGTGCCAGCAGCTTAGGAGCCCAGGGGCCGAACAATGAGCAGTTCTTC. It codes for CASSLGAQGPNNEQFF.

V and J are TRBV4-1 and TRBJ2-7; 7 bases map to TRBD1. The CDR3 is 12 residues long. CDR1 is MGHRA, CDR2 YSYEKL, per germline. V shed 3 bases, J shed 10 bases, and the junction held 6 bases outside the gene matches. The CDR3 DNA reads TGCGCCAGCAGCCACCATGGACAGGCACAGTACTTC. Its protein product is CASSHHGQAQYF.

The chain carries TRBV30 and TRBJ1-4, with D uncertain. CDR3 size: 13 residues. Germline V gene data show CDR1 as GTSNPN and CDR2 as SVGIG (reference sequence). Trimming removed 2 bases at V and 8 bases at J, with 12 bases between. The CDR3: CAWSPYEVEKLFF. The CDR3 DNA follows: TGTGCCTGGAGTCCATATGAGGTCGAAAAACTGTTTTTT.

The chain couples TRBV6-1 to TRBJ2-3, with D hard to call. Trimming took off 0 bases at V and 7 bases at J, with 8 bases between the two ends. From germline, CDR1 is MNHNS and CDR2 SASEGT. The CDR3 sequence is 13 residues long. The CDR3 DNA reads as TGTGCCAGCAGTGAAGCGTGGGAAAATACGCAGTATTTT. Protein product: CASSEAWENTQYF.

The CDR3 here is CASSQGASNQPQHF. The CDR3 coding sequence is TGTGCCAGCAGCCAGGGGGCTAGCAATCAGCCCCAGCATTTT. J is TRBJ1-5 and V is TRBV7-6; 8 positions agree with TRBD1. V was clipped by 5 bases and J by 0 bases; unmatched bases: 0. The CDR3 is 14 amino acids. Germline V lookup: CDR1 SGHVS, CDR2 FNYEAQ. The whole variable domain, filled in from reference TRBV7-6 and TRBJ1-5, reads GAGVSQSPRYKVTKRGQDVALRCDPISGHVSLYWYRQALGQGPEFLTYFNYEAQQDKSGLPNDRFSAERPEGSISTLTIQRTEQRDSAMYRCASSQGASNQPQHFGDGTRLSIL.

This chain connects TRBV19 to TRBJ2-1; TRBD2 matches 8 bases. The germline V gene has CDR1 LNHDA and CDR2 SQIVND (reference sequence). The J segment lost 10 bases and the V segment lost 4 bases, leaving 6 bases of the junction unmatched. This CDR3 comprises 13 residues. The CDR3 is CASSTLSSGEQFF. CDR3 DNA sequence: TGTGCCAGTAGTACCCTCTCTAGCGGGGAGCAGTTCTTC.

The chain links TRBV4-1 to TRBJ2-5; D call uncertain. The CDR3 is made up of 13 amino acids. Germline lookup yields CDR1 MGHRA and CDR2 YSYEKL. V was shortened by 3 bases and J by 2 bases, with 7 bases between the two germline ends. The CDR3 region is CASSQGIQETQYF. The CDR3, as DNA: TGCGCCAGCAGCCAGGGAATTCAAGAGACCCAGTACTTC.

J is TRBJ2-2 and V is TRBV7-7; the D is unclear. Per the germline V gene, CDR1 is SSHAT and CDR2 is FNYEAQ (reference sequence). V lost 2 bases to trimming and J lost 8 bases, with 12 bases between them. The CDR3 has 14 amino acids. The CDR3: CASSLSGVNGELFF. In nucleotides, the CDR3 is TGTGCCAGCAGCTTATCTGGGGTGAATGGGGAGCTGTTTTTT.

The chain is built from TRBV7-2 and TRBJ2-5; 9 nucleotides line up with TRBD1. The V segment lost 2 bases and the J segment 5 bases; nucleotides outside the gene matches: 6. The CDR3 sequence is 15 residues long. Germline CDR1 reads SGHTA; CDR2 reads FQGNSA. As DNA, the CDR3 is TGTGCCAGCAGCTTATCCCAGGGGACAGGGGAGACCCAGTACTTC. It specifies CASSLSQGTGETQYF.

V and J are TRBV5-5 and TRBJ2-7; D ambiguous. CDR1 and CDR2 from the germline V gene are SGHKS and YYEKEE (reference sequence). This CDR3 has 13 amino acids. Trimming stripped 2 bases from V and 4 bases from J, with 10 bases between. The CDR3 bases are TGTGCCAGCAGCTTCCGGCTGGGATACGAGCAGTACTTC. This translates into CASSFRLGYEQYF.

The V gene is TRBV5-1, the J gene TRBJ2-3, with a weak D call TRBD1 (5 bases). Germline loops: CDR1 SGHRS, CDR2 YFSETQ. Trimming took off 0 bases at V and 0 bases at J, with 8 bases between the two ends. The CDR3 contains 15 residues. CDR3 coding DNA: TGCGCCAGCAGCTTGGTAGGGGCGAGCACAGATACGCAGTATTTT. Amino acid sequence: CASSLVGASTDTQYF. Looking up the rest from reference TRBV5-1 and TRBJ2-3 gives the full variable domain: KAGVTQTPRYLIKTRGQQVTLSCSPISGHRSVSWYQQTPGQGLQFLFEYFSETQRNKGNFPGRFSGRQFSNSRSEMNVSTLELGDSALYLCASSLVGASTDTQYFGPGTRLTVL.

The CDR3: CASGGRRRSYSNQPQHF. The CDR3 region has the DNA TGTGCCAGCGGTGGGCGTAGGAGGAGCTATAGCAATCAGCCCCAGCATTTT. The gene calls are TRBV14 and TRBJ1-5; D is undetermined. V was cut by 8 bases and J by 0 bases, with 20 bases left in between. The CDR3 is 17 residues long. Per the germline V gene, CDR1 is SGHDN and CDR2 is FVKESK.

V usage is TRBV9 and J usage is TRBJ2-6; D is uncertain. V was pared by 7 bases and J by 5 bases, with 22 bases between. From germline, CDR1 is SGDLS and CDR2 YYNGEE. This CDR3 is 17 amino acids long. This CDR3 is CASVPLYSQSRANVLTF. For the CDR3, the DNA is TGTGCCAGCGTCCCTCTGTACTCACAAAGTCGGGCCAACGTCCTGACTTTC.

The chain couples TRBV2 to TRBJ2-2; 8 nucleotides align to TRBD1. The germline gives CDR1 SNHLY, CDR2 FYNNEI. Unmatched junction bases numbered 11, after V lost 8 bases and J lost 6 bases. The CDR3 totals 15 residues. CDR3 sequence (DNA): TGTGCCAGCTGCCCGGGACAGGTAACTCCCGGGGAGCTGTTTTTT. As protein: CASCPGQVTPGELFF.

The CDR3 is CASSYLSGEQFF. Written as DNA, the CDR3 is TGTGCCAGCAGTTACCTGAGTGGTGAGCAGTTCTTC. The chain uses TRBV6-5 and TRBJ2-1; D unclear. The germline CDR1 and CDR2 sequences are MNHEY and SVGAGI. V lost 2 bases, J lost 9 bases, and 8 bases lay in between. This CDR3 region has 12 residues.

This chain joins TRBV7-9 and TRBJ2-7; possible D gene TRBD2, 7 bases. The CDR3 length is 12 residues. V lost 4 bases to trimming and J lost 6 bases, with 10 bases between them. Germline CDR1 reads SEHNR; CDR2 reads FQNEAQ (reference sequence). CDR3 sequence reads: CASSSGGLEQYF. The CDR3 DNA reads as TGTGCCAGCAGCTCCGGGGGGCTCGAGCAGTACTTC.

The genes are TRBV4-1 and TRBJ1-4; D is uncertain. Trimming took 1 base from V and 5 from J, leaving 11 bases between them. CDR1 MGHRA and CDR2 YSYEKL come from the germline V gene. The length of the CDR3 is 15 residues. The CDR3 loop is CASSQVMGRNEKLFF. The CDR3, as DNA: TGCGCCAGCAGCCAAGTCATGGGTCGCAATGAAAAACTGTTTTTT.

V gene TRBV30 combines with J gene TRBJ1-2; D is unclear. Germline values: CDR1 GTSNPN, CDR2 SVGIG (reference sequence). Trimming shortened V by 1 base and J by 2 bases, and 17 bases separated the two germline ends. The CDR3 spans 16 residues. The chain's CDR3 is CAWSGLSNTLNYGYTF. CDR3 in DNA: TGTGCCTGGAGTGGTTTAAGCAACACCCTGAACTATGGCTACACCTTC.

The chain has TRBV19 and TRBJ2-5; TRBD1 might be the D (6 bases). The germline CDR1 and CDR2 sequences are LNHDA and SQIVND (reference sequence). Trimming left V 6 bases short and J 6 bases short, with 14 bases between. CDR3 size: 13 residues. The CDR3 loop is CASSPGVEQTQYF. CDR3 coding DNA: TGTGCCAGTAGCCCAGGGGTTGAGCAGACCCAGTACTTC.

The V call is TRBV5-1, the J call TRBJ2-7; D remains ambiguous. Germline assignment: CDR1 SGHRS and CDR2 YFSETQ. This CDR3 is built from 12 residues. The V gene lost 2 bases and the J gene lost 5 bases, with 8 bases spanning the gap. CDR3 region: CASSLGPHEQYF. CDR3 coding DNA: TGCGCCAGCAGCTTAGGGCCGCACGAGCAGTACTTC.

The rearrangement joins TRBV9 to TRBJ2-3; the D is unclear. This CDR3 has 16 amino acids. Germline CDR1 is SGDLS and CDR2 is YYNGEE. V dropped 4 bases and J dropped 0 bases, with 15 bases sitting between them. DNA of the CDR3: TGTGCCAGCAGCCTCCGACTCCCTACTAGCACAGATACGCAGTATTTT. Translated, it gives CASSLRLPTSTDTQYF.

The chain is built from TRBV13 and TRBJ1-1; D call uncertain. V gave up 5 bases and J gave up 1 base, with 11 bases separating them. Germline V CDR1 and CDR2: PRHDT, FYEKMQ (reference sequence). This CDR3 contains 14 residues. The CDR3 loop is CASSIGPSNTEAFF. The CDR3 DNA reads TGTGCCAGCAGCATCGGACCGTCGAACACTGAAGCTTTCTTT.

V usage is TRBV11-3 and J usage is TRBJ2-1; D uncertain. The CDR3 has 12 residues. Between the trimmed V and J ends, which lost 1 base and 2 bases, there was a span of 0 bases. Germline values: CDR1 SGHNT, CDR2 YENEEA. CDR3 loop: CASSLAYNEQFF. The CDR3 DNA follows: TGTGCCAGCAGCTTAGCCTACAATGAGCAGTTCTTC.

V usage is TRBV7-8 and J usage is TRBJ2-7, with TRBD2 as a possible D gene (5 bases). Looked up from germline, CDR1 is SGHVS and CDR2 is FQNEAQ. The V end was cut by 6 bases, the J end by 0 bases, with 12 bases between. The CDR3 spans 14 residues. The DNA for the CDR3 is TGTGCCAGCAGTTACTATACTAGCTCCTACGAGCAGTACTTC. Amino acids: CASSYYTSSYEQYF. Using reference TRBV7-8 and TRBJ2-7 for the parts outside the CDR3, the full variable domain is GAGVSQSPRYKVAKRGQDVALRCDPISGHVSLFWYQQALGQGPEFLTYFQNEAQLDKSGLPSDRFFAERPEGSVSTLKIQRTQQEDSAVYLCASSYYTSSYEQYFGPGTRLTVT.

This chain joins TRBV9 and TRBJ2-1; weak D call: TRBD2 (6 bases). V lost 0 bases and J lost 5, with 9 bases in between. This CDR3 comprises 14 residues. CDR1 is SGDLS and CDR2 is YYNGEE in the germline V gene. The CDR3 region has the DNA TGTGCCAGCAGCGTAGTCGGGACTGACAATGAGCAGTTCTTC. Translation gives CASSVVGTDNEQFF.